The clone carrying this T cell receptor (beta chain) was counted ten times or more. The sample originates from a study of T cells in Graves' hyperthyroidism and ophthalmopathy. The CDR3 is 15 residues long. With 6 bases clipped from V and 3 bases from J, the junction kept 11 bases outside the gene matches. The germline V gene encodes CDR1 DFQATT and CDR2 SNEGSKA (reference sequence). What was amplified from RNA transcripts were TCR beta CDR3 regions. The HTBI primer set drove a first-round RT-PCR of the TCR CDR3. One entry per CDR3 protein, called by TCRdb with MiXCR from the multiplex PCR reads. The data hold some 550,000 distinct CDR3 sequences, with around 15% observed a single time.

The chain joins TRBV20-1 to TRBJ2-3; 8 bases are shared with TRBD2. The sequencing sample was made of blood. This TCR was sampled from a woman in her forties with Graves' ophthalmopathy. The CDR3, as DNA: TGCAGTGCCCTAAATAGGGCTAGCGGGACAGATACGCAGTATTTT. Residues: CSALNRASGTDTQYF.